The 8 T cell receptor beta chains below all came from one sample that was sequenced in a study of T cells in Graves' hyperthyroidism and ophthalmopathy. Amplification of TCR beta CDR3 regions used RNA as the template. When the TCR CDR3 underwent first-round RT-PCR, the HTBI primer set was used. TCRdb redid the calling of the multiplex PCR reads with MiXCR, one entry per CDR3 protein. The data contain roughly 700,000 distinct CDR3 sequences, 14% of them singletons. Specimen: blood. The source is a woman aged 18-29 years with Graves' hyperthyroidism.

This clonotype was counted a few times. A much larger clone differs from this one at a single base, so this may be a read error. The missing conserved phenylalanine or tryptophan at the end of this CDR3 makes a read error likely. V is TRBV5-1 and J is TRBJ2-1; no clear D. The CDR3 contains 15 residues. V gave up 0 bases and J gave up 0 bases, with 7 bases separating them. Germline assignment: CDR1 SGHRS and CDR2 YFSETQ. CDR3 sequence: CASSLDASSYNEQFL. The CDR3 DNA reads TGCGCCAGCAGCTTGGATGCTAGCTCCTACAATGAGCAGTTCCTC.

The chain recombines TRBV27 with TRBJ2-4, with a weak D call TRBD1 (5 bases). The CDR3 is 12 residues long. V was trimmed by 6 bases and J by 15 bases, leaving 18 bases between them. Germline lookup yields CDR1 MNHEY and CDR2 SMNVEV (reference sequence). CDR3 coding DNA: TGTGCCAGCAGACCGGTCCCAGGGTATCTGTACTTC. Amino acids: CASRPVPGYLYF.

This clonotype was seen a handful of times. This rearrangement joins TRBV28 to TRBJ2-5; weak D call: TRBD1 (5 bases). Trimming cost V 5 bases and J 8 bases, with 18 bases left between them. The CDR3 runs 14 residues. CDR1 is MDHEN and CDR2 is SYDVKM in the germline V gene. The CDR3 sequence: CASSRIPPDRTQYF. For the CDR3, the DNA is TGTGCCAGCAGTCGAATCCCGCCCGACAGAACCCAGTACTTC.

Only a few counts were recorded for this clonotype. The chain couples TRBV6-1 to TRBJ2-2; TRBD1 might be the D (6 bases). The CDR3 spans 13 residues. Germline V gene sequence: CDR1 MNHNS, CDR2 SASEGT. The V and J ends lost 5 bases and 6 bases respectively, with 10 bases between them. DNA of the CDR3: TGTGCCAGCAGTTGGACAGCCCCCGGGGAGCTGTTTTTT. Its translation is CASSWTAPGELFF.

This clonotype was counted a few times. The rearrangement joins TRBV6-1 to TRBJ2-3; D may be TRBD2 (5 bases). V was pared by 1 base and J by 0 bases, with 11 bases between. Germline V gene data show CDR1 as MNHNS and CDR2 as SASEGT. The CDR3 runs 16 residues. This chain's CDR3 is CASSEGSGFSTDTQYF. CDR3 DNA: TGTGCCAGCAGTGAAGGCAGCGGCTTTAGCACAGATACGCAGTATTTT.

The chain carries TRBV30 and TRBJ1-1, with a tentative D call TRBD1 (5 bases). The CDR3 covers 13 residues. V lost 3 bases and J lost 3, with 11 bases in between. Per the germline V gene, CDR1 is GTSNPN and CDR2 is SVGIG (reference sequence). The CDR3, as DNA: TGTGCCTGGAGCCGAGGGGCGCACACTGAAGCTTTCTTT. This gives the protein CAWSRGAHTEAFF.

The V call is TRBV7-2, the J call TRBJ2-3; 14 nucleotides agree with TRBD2. CDR3 length: 19 residues. The V segment lost 0 bases and the J segment 4 bases; nucleotides outside the gene matches: 9. Per the germline V gene, CDR1 is SGHTA and CDR2 is FQGNSA. CDR3 sequence reads: CASSLALGLAGGRADTQYF. The CDR3 DNA is TGTGCCAGCAGCTTAGCCCTTGGACTAGCGGGAGGCCGGGCAGATACGCAGTATTTT.

This clonotype was counted only a few times. The rearrangement links TRBV5-6 to TRBJ1-1; 7 bases fit TRBD1. The CDR3 covers 17 residues. V shed 4 bases, J shed 4 bases, and the junction held 16 bases outside the gene matches. Germline V gives CDR1 SGHDT, CDR2 YYEEEE. The CDR3 bases are TGTGCCAGCAGCCTAAGGACAGGTAAAGGGGGAGGCACTGAAGCTTTCTTT. This gives the protein CASSLRTGKGGGTEAFF.